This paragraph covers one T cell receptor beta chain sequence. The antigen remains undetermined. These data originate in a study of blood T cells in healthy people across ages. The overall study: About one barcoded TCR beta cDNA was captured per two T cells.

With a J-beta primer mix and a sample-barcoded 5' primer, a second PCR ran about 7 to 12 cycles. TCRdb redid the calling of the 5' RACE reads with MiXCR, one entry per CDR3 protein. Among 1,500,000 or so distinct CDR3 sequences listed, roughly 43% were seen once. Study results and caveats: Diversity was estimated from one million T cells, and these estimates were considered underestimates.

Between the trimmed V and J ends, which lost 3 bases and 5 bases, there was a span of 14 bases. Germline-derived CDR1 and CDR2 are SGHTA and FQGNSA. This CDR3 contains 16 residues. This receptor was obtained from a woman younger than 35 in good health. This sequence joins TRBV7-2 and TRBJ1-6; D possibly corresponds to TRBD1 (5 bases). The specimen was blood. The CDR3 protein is CASSFSRQLNNSPLHF. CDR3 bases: TGTGCCAGCAGCTTTTCTCGACAGTTAAATAATTCACCCCTCCACTTT. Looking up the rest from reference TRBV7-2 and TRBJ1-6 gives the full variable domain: GAGVSQSPSNKVTEKGKDVELRCDPISGHTALYWYRQSLGQGLEFLIYFQGNSAPDKSGLPSDRFSAERTGGSVSTLTIQRTQQEDSAVYLCASSFSRQLNNSPLHFGNGTRLTVT.